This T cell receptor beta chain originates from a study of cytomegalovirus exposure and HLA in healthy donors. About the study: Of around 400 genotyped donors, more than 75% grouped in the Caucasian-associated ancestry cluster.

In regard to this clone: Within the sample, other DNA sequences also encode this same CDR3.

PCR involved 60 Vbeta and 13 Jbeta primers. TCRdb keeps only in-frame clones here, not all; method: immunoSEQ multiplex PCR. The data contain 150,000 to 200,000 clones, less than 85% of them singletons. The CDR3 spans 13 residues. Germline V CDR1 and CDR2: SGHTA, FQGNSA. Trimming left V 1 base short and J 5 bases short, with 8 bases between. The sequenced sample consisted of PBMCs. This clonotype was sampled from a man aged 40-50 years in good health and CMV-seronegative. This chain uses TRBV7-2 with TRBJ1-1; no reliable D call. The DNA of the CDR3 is TGTGCCAGCAGCTTAGACAGAGTTACTGAAGCTTTCTTT. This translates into CASSLDRVTEAFF.